Described below is a single T cell receptor (beta chain) sequence and its context. Its antigen has not been determined. These reads were obtained on a NextSeq 550. The Human TCR Profiling Kit (MiLaboratory) was used to make UMI-labeled 5' RACE TRB cDNA libraries. The full amount of extracted RNA was used for cDNA synthesis, and the full amount of resulting cDNA was used for PCR amplification. Libraries were prepared in parallel using an identical number of PCR cycles. The authors' analysis ran thus. With a requirement of at least two reads per UMI, MIGEC and MiXCR extracted about 50,000 +/- 10,000 unique UMI-labeled TRB cDNA molecules per library. An average of around 40,000 +/- 10,000 functional in-frame TRB CDR3 nucleotide clonotypes without stop codons was found per library. After downsampling to 5000 UMI-labeled TRB molecules per sample, diversity metrics, including normalized Shannon-Wiener and Chao1, were computed in VDJtools. VDJtools computed clonotype-size-weighted physicochemical properties of the central five CDR3 residues: interaction energy, strength, volume and Kidera factor 4. TCRdb reprocessed the sequencing reads and holds a single record per CDR3 protein sequence, with no DNA. These V and J calls are TCRdb output, not the study's own analysis. Per the sample table, the count is roughly 90,000 distinct CDR3 sequences. Roughly 1.8% of the sample belongs to the ten largest clones.

Spanning cysteine to phenylalanine, the CDR3 consists of 13 amino acids. The coding DNA is unavailable. Reading the germline V gene (reference sequence) gives CDR1 DFQATT and CDR2 SNEGSKA. This entry comes from a study of CXCR3-negative and CXCR3-positive naive CD8 T cells (dated 2019 in TCRdb). Context from the whole study: In total, 130 million to 150 million TRB reads were obtained, which works out to roughly 1.5 +/- 0.3 million reads per library. Diversity and physicochemical repertoire analyses were performed on about a dozen donors pooled from two independent experiments. The TRBV-TRBJ cluster analysis covered naive subsets from about 5 donors and memory cells from 3 donors.

Each CD8+ T cell subset was flow-sorted in triplicate, and a few hundred thousand cells per subset were placed directly into RLT lysis buffer. Naive CD8+ T cells were defined stringently as CD45RO-CCR7+CD27+CD95- to exclude memory contaminants. Peripheral blood mononuclear cells were isolated from buffy coats using standard density gradient centrifugation. A FACSAria III was used to flow-sort naive CD8+ T cells into CXCR3-negative and CXCR3-positive populations. Total RNA was extracted from sorted cells using an RNeasy Mini Kit. Here is what the overall study found, with its caveats: Because surface CD5, which has been linked to self-reactivity in mice, was comparable between naive subsets, TCR interaction strength was also inferred from TRB CDR3 physicochemical properties. Because CXCR3 expression was partially decreased after cryopreservation, freshly isolated PBMCs were used for most assays. Similar TRBV-TRBJ usage was shown by naive CXCR3-negative and CXCR3-positive cells from the same donor, whereas distinct patterns were shown by memory cells. Comparably high repertoire diversity was found in both naive subsets, whereas much lower repertoire diversity was found in memory CD8+ T cells. TRB CDR3s from CXCR3-positive naive cells showed higher hydrophobicity (lower Kidera factor 4), lower energy, and higher strength and volume indices than CXCR3-negative naive cells.

This chain joins TRBV20-1 to TRBJ2-7; the D call from TCRdb, TRBD1, cannot be confirmed without DNA. This clonotype was sampled from a human donor in good health. Some clones in this sample may be carry-over from other donors' samples. Sequences were obtained from naive CXCR3- CD8+ T cells from blood. The cell subset or site label, read with the paper, signifies: CD45RO-CCR7+CD27+CD95- naive CD8+ T cells lacking CXCR3 (TNR3-). The CDR3 amino acid sequence is: CSARDRENYEQYF.